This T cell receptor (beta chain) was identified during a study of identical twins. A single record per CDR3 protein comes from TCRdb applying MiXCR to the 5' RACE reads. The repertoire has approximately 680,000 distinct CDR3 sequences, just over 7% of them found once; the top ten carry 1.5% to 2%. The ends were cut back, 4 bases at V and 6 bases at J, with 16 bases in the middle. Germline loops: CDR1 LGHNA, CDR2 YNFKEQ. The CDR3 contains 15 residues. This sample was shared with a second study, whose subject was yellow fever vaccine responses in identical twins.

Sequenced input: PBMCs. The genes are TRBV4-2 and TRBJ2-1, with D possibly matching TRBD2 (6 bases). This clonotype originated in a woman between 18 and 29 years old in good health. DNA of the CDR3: TGTGCCAGCAGCCCGCCCGGAGGGGCCCGCAATGAGCAGTTCTTC. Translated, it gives CASSPPGGARNEQFF.